These 27 T cell receptor beta chains were sequenced from one sample in a study of regulatory T cells in long-lasting Graves disease. Building the TCR beta libraries relied on iRepertoire HTBI primers, and CDR3 regions underwent Arm-PCR. TCRdb reanalysed the multiplex PCR reads using MiXCR and keeps one entry per CDR3 protein. This sample carries about 620,000 distinct CDR3 sequences, roughly 15% of them seen once, and the ten largest clones take about 18%. Time point noted: newly diagnosed GD, antithyroid drugs for less than 3 months. Construction of the TCR library relied on RNA isolated from PBMCs. In addition, the sample was reused for a study of T cells in Graves' hyperthyroidism and ophthalmopathy.

The starting material was peripheral blood mononuclear cells (PBMCs), obtained at new diagnosis, from a patient treated with antithyroid drugs. These TCRs come from a woman under 40 with Graves disease.

This chain uses TRBV30 with TRBJ2-7, with D maybe TRBD1 (6 bases). CDR3 size: 16 residues. CDR1 and CDR2 from the germline V gene are GTSNPN and SVGIG (reference sequence). V was pared by 0 bases and J by 4 bases, with 19 bases between. This CDR3 reads CAWSVRWGRGGYEQYF. CDR3 nucleotides: TGTGCCTGGAGTGTACGTTGGGGCCGAGGGGGATACGAGCAGTACTTC. The full variable domain, with the rest looked up from reference TRBV30 and TRBJ2-7, is SQTIHQWPATLVQPVGSPLSLECTVEGTSNPNLYWYRQAAGRGLQLLFYSVGIGQISSEVPQNLSASRPQDRQFILSSKKLLLSDSGFYLCAWSVRWGRGGYEQYFGPGTRLTVT.

There are a few counts of this clonotype. This chain joins TRBV5-1 and TRBJ2-1; either TRBD1 or TRBD2 may fit D (5 bases each). Looked up from germline, CDR1 is SGHRS and CDR2 is YFSETQ. The CDR3 has 15 amino acids. V was clipped by 3 bases and J by 6 bases, with 16 bases between them. The CDR3: CASSSPGTATNEQFF. The CDR3 nucleotides read TGCGCCAGCAGCTCCCCCGGGACGGCTACCAATGAGCAGTTCTTC.

The rearrangement joins TRBV7-3 to TRBJ2-2, with a possible D match to TRBD1 (5 bases). Trimming left V 3 bases short and J 4 bases short, with 9 bases between. The CDR3 consists of 14 residues. Germline loops: CDR1 SGHTA, CDR2 FQGTGA. CDR3 DNA: TGTGCCAGCAGCTTCGGACACTCCACCGGGGAGCTGTTTTTT. It is translated as CASSFGHSTGELFF.

This clonotype occurred a few times. This chain joins TRBV18 and TRBJ2-7; D possibly corresponds to TRBD2 (5 bases). The CDR3 is made up of 14 amino acids. Germline CDR1 reads KGHSH; CDR2 reads LQKENI. Between the trimmed V and J ends, which lost 0 bases and 3 bases, there was a span of 9 bases. Written as DNA, the CDR3 is TGTGCCAGCTCACCACCTAGCGCAAGCTACGAGCAGTACTTC. This encodes CASSPPSASYEQYF. The variable domain in full, with the rest retrieved from reference TRBV18 and TRBJ2-7, is NAGVMQNPRHLVRRRGQEARLRCSPMKGHSHVYWYRQLPEEGLKFMVYLQKENIIDESGMPKERFSAEFPKEGPSILRIQQVVRGDSAAYFCASSPPSASYEQYFGPGTRLTVT.

The table lists this clonotype with many counts. The chain has TRBV2 and TRBJ2-7; D is unresolved. The germline gives CDR1 SNHLY, CDR2 FYNNEI. This CDR3 comprises 13 residues. Between the trimmed V and J ends, which lost 2 bases and 4 bases, there was a span of 9 bases. CDR3: CASSETPPYEQYF. The CDR3 region has the DNA TGTGCCAGCAGTGAAACCCCACCATACGAGCAGTACTTC.

This clonotype was counted only a few times. The CDR3 region is CSAREQGNDSPLHF. CDR3 nucleotide sequence: TGCAGTGCTAGAGAGCAGGGGAATGATTCACCCCTCCACTTT. The V gene is TRBV20-1, the J gene TRBJ1-6; perhaps TRBD1 as D (6 bases). V lost 0 bases and J 8 bases, leaving 11 bases between the germline ends. The CDR3 is made up of 14 amino acids. The germline CDR1 and CDR2 sequences are DFQATT and SNEGSKA (reference sequence).

This clonotype was picked up a small number of times. CDR3 residues: CAWGDKRGLGYTF. The CDR3 bases are TGTGCCTGGGGGGACAAGAGGGGCCTTGGCTACACCTTC. The rearrangement links TRBV30 to TRBJ1-2, with a possible D match to TRBD1 (6 bases). CDR1 GTSNPN and CDR2 SVGIG come from the germline V gene (reference sequence). The length of the CDR3 is 13 residues. V was pared by 5 bases and J by 7 bases, with 17 bases between.

This clonotype was observed at least ten times. The V gene is TRBV27, the J gene TRBJ2-1; TRBD2 matches at 11 bases. CDR1 is MNHEY and CDR2 is SMNVEV in the germline V gene (reference sequence). The trim removed 0 bases at V and 4 bases at J, leaving 8 bases unmatched. The length of the CDR3 is 18 residues. The CDR3 region has the DNA TGTGCCAGCAGTTTATCGAGTCTTATAGCGGGAGGGTACAATGAGCAGTTCTTC. Its protein product is CASSLSSLIAGGYNEQFF.

This clonotype appeared many times. The V gene is TRBV12-3 or TRBV12-4, the J gene TRBJ2-1; 11 bases match TRBD2. This CDR3 is 14 amino acids long. The V segment lost 2 bases and the J segment 10 bases; nucleotides outside the gene matches: 4. The CDR3 spells CASSLRLAGGEQFF. For the CDR3, the DNA is TGTGCCAGCAGTTTAAGGCTAGCGGGAGGCGAGCAGTTCTTC.

This clonotype was observed a handful of times. This rearrangement joins TRBV30 to TRBJ1-5; perhaps TRBD1 as D (5 bases). V lost 0 bases, J lost 2 bases, and 11 bases lay in between. There are 15 residues in the CDR3. The V gene's germline CDR1 is GTSNPN and CDR2 SVGIG (reference sequence). DNA of the CDR3: TGTGCCTGGAGTGTAAGGTTAGGGGGCAATCAGCCCCAGCATTTT. It is translated as CAWSVRLGGNQPQHF.

The rearrangement uses TRBV20-1 and TRBJ1-2; D unclear. Germline V lookup: CDR1 DFQATT, CDR2 SNEGSKA (reference sequence). Trimming took 6 bases from V and 4 from J, leaving 9 bases between them. The CDR3 is 11 residues long. The CDR3 DNA is TGCAGTGCAGGGCAGATCTATGGCTACACCTTC. Protein product: CSAGQIYGYTF.

This clonotype has just a few counts. The chain employs TRBV28 and TRBJ2-7, with 8 positions matching TRBD2. V gave up 6 bases and J gave up 3 bases; unmatched junction bases: 10. Germline values: CDR1 MDHEN, CDR2 SYDVKM. This CDR3 is built from 15 residues. CDR3 nucleotide sequence: TGTGCCAGCAGAAGAACTAGCGGAGAAATCTACGAGCAGTACTTC. The encoded protein is CASRRTSGEIYEQYF. Based on the CDR3 plus reference TRBV28 and TRBJ2-7, the full variable domain is DVKVTQSSRYLVKRTGEKVFLECVQDMDHENMFWYRQDPGLGLRLIYFSYDVKMKEKGDIPEGYSVSREKKERFSLILESASTNQTSMYLCASRRTSGEIYEQYFGPGTRLTVT.

This clonotype was counted only a few times. The chain is built from TRBV27 and TRBJ1-2; D is possibly TRBD1 (5 bases). The CDR3 totals 16 residues. The germline V gene has CDR1 MNHEY and CDR2 SMNVEV (reference sequence). V lost 5 bases, J lost 4 bases, and 20 bases lay in between. CDR3 sequence (DNA): TGTGCCAGCAGTCCTCATGGGGCAGGGACCTTCTATGGCTACACCTTC. As protein: CASSPHGAGTFYGYTF.

This clonotype has a count of ten or more. J is TRBJ2-7 and V is TRBV5-1, with a tentative D call TRBD1 (6 bases). The CDR3 contains 15 residues. The germline CDR1 and CDR2 sequences are SGHRS and YFSETQ. V was shortened by 1 base and J by 3 bases, with 14 bases between the two germline ends. For the CDR3, the DNA is TGCGCCAGCAGCTTGACAGGGAGTAACCTCTACGAGCAGTACTTC. This translates into CASSLTGSNLYEQYF.

This clonotype came up many times. This chain connects TRBV20-1 to TRBJ2-3; perhaps D is TRBD1 or TRBD2 (5 bases each). The CDR3 spans 12 residues. Germline V gene data show CDR1 as DFQATT and CDR2 as SNEGSKA (reference sequence). V was trimmed by 3 bases and J by 5 bases, leaving 9 bases between them. CDR3 nucleotide sequence: TGCAGTGCTAGTTGGGGGAGAGATACGCAGTATTTT. Its protein product is CSASWGRDTQYF.

Of note for this clonotype: This may be a read error, as it is one base from a much larger clone. This is likely a read error, given that the CDR3 carries no conserved phenylalanine or tryptophan at its end. The J gene is TRBJ2-4, the V gene TRBV12-3 or TRBV12-4, with TRBD2 as a possible D gene (7 bases). Trimming cost V 3 bases and J 7 bases, with 13 bases left between them. CDR3 length: 14 amino acids. The CDR3 DNA follows: TGTGCCAGCAGTTTGGGAGGGGGGCTTAACATTCAGTACTCC. It specifies CASSLGGGLNIQYS.

This clonotype was observed once. The rearrangement uses TRBV5-1 and TRBJ1-4, with D hard to call. Germline CDR1 SGHRS, CDR2 YFSETQ. This CDR3 is built from 15 residues. V lost 1 base, J lost 6 bases, and 13 bases lay in between. CDR3 sequence (DNA): TGCGCCAGCAGCTTGCCCACCCTTCCCTATGAAAAACTGTTTTTT. Residues: CASSLPTLPYEKLFF.

The CDR3 region has the DNA TGTGCCAGCAGTTACAACAGCAGGGGTGGTACTGAAGCTTTCTTT. Protein: CASSYNSRGGTEAFF. The V gene is TRBV6-2 or TRBV6-3, the J gene TRBJ1-1, with a possible D match to TRBD1 (6 bases). The CDR3 extends over 15 amino acids. V dropped 2 bases and J dropped 5 bases, with 15 bases sitting between them. Germline CDR1 reads MNHEY; CDR2 reads SVGEGT.

This clonotype was counted many times. The J gene is TRBJ1-1, the V gene TRBV28, with TRBD1 matching 8 bases. The CDR3 has 15 amino acids. Germline values: CDR1 MDHEN, CDR2 SYDVKM. Losses at the gene ends were 5 bases for V and 4 bases for J; bases not matched to a gene: 9. CDR3 protein: CASSPPDREVTEAFF. CDR3 coding DNA: TGTGCCAGCAGTCCCCCGGACAGGGAGGTCACTGAAGCTTTCTTT.

The V and J genes are TRBV7-9 and TRBJ2-1, with D unresolved. The CDR3 covers 16 residues. From germline, CDR1 is SEHNR and CDR2 FQNEAQ (reference sequence). Trimming stripped 1 base from V and 5 bases from J, with 15 bases between. As DNA, the CDR3 is TGTGCCAGCAGCTTAGGCCAAAACAGCCCCGACAATGAGCAGTTCTTC. Translated: CASSLGQNSPDNEQFF.

This clonotype was seen a few times. The rearrangement uses TRBV20-1 and TRBJ2-7, with D tentatively TRBD1 (6 bases). CDR1 DFQATT and CDR2 SNEGSKA come from the germline V gene (reference sequence). V lost 1 base, J lost 0 bases, and 13 bases lay in between. This CDR3 has 15 residues. The CDR3 is CSARGWDTGSYEQYF. DNA for the CDR3: TGCAGTGCTAGAGGTTGGGACACCGGCTCCTACGAGCAGTACTTC.

This clonotype came up many times. The DNA for the CDR3 is TGTGCCAGCAGGCCTCTCGGGACGGTGGGAGAGACCCAGTACTTC. As protein: CASRPLGTVGETQYF. The rearrangement joins TRBV6-1 to TRBJ2-5; D is possibly TRBD1 or TRBD2 (5 bases each). There are 15 residues in the CDR3. V was shortened by 6 bases and J by 4 bases, with 18 bases between the two germline ends. Germline-derived CDR1 and CDR2 are MNHNS and SASEGT.

This clonotype was counted ten times or more. This rearrangement joins TRBV10-1 to TRBJ2-2; TRBD2 agrees at 12 bases. V trimming: 4 bases; J trimming: 6 bases; junction bases outside the gene matches: 3. The CDR3 covers 15 residues. From germline, CDR1 is WNHNN and CDR2 SYGVQD (reference sequence). CDR3 residues: CASSAGLAGPGELFF. The CDR3 bases are TGCGCCAGCAGTGCCGGACTAGCGGGACCCGGGGAGCTGTTTTTT.

In this sample, this clonotype turned up many times. J is TRBJ2-5 and V is TRBV7-2; D is possibly TRBD1 (6 bases). V was pared by 5 bases and J by 4 bases, with 17 bases between. Germline V gives CDR1 SGHTA, CDR2 FQGNSA. CDR3 length: 15 amino acids. CDR3 DNA sequence: TGTGCCAGCAGCGACATGGGACACCTGGGAGAGACCCAGTACTTC. This gives the protein CASSDMGHLGETQYF.

This rearrangement joins TRBV9 to TRBJ2-2; D is unresolved. The CDR3 is 13 amino acids. Germline CDR1 SGDLS, CDR2 YYNGEE. Trimming pared 0 bases from V and 7 bases from J, leaving 7 bases between. The CDR3 nucleotides are TGTGCCAGCAGCGTAGCGTCCGGCGGGGAGCTGTTTTTT. Translating it yields CASSVASGGELFF.

This clonotype was found a few times. The V gene is TRBV19, the J gene TRBJ2-5; possibly TRBD2 for D (5 bases). This CDR3 has 17 amino acids. The V end lost 5 bases, the J end lost 5 bases, and 24 bases lay between the germline ends. From germline, CDR1 is LNHDA and CDR2 SQIVND (reference sequence). CDR3 nucleotide sequence: TGTGCCAGTAGTCTACGGAGTTCTCGGGGTATAAGGGAGACCCAGTACTTC. It codes for CASSLRSSRGIRETQYF.

V gene TRBV18 combines with J gene TRBJ2-3; tentative D call: TRBD1 (6 bases). The DNA end lines up better with TRBJ2-5; the J call may be wrong. Germline V gives CDR1 KGHSH, CDR2 LQKENI. CDR3 length equals 14 residues. CDR3 in amino acids: CASSPGQNRETQYF. CDR3 DNA: TGTGCCAGCTCACCTGGACAGAACAGGGAGACCCAGTACTTC.